Listed here are 27 T cell receptor beta chains from one sample, sequenced in a study of breast tumors, draining lymph nodes, adjacent tissues. Using its own MiXCR run on the multiplex PCR reads, TCRdb lists one record per CDR3 protein. The sample has around 190,000 distinct CDR3 sequences, about 33% seen once. Breast cancer patients provided tissue from their axillary draining lymph nodes. The specimen was axillary lymph node tissue. These receptors all stem from a female donor with breast cancer. Some clones in this sample may be carry-over from other donors' samples.

Concerning this clonotype: Possible read error: a much larger clone is one base away. The chain joins TRBV11-3 to TRBJ2-3, with 9 bases matching TRBD2. CDR1 and CDR2 from the germline V gene are SGHNT and YENEEA. The length of the CDR3 is 15 residues. This CDR3 reads CASSQASGTRDTQYF. CDR3 sequence (DNA): TGCGCCAGCAGCCAAGCTAGCGGGACTAGAGATACGCAGTATTTT.

In this sample, this clonotype turned up many times. J is TRBJ2-6 and V is TRBV4-2, with unresolved D. V was cut by 0 bases and J by 5 bases, with 11 bases left in between. Germline V gene lookup returns CDR1 LGHNA and CDR2 YNFKEQ. The CDR3 runs to 16 residues. CDR3 DNA sequence: TGTGCCAGCAGCCAAGAAAAGACGTACAGGGCCAACGTCCTGACTTTC. The encoded protein is CASSQEKTYRANVLTF.

This clonotype was seen many times. V and J are TRBV5-5 and TRBJ2-3; D is unresolved. This CDR3 is 14 amino acids long. The germline CDR1 and CDR2 sequences are SGHKS and YYEKEE (reference sequence). Trimming pared 5 bases from V and 9 bases from J, leaving 19 bases between. CDR3 in amino acids: CASSLVQGSRTQYF. CDR3 nucleotides: TGTGCCAGCAGTCTCGTACAAGGATCCAGAACGCAGTATTTT.

This clonotype was counted between two and nine times. This clone may be a read error of a much larger clone one base away. V is TRBV11-3 and J is TRBJ2-1, with 11 nucleotides matching TRBD2. Germline-derived CDR1 and CDR2 are SGHNT and YENEEA. This CDR3 comprises 14 residues. The CDR3 is CVSSSGLAGVEQFF. The CDR3 bases are TGTGTCAGCAGCTCAGGACTAGCGGGCGTTGAGCAGTTCTTC.

This clonotype was counted at least ten times. The chain couples TRBV15 to TRBJ2-1; D possibly corresponds to TRBD1 (6 bases). This CDR3 is built from 16 residues. In germline, CDR1 is LNHNV, CDR2 YYDKDF (reference sequence). With 3 bases removed from V and 6 bases from J, the gap between germline ends came to 18 bases. DNA for the CDR3: TGTGCCACCAGCAGGCTACTGGCAGGGGAAACCAATGAGCAGTTCTTC. This sequence encodes CATSRLLAGETNEQFF.

This clonotype appeared many times. The chain recombines TRBV25-1 with TRBJ2-1; D possibly corresponds to TRBD1 (5 bases). V shed 6 bases and J shed 3 bases, with 12 bases lying between them. CDR3 length equals 14 residues. The V gene's germline CDR1 is MGHDK and CDR2 SYGVNS. The CDR3 coding sequence is TGTGCCAGCAGGACGGACACTTACTACAATGAGCAGTTCTTC. This translates into CASRTDTYYNEQFF.

This clonotype was seen many times. The chain recombines TRBV7-6 with TRBJ1-2; D ambiguous. The CDR3 covers 15 residues. Germline loops: CDR1 SGHVS, CDR2 FNYEAQ. V gave up 1 base and J gave up 1 base, with 10 bases separating them. The CDR3 DNA reads as TGTGCCAGCAGCTTAGTGGTCGGGCTTAACTATGGCTACACCTTC. Protein product: CASSLVVGLNYGYTF.

This chain joins TRBV20-1 and TRBJ1-4; D call uncertain. Deletions cut 6 bases from V and 5 bases from J, with 13 bases between. This CDR3 has 13 residues. Germline CDR1 and CDR2: DFQATT and SNEGSKA (reference sequence). The CDR3 spells CSAAGGLNEKLFF. The CDR3 bases are TGCAGTGCAGCGGGAGGGCTAAATGAAAAACTGTTTTTT.

The chain recombines TRBV12-3 or TRBV12-4 with TRBJ2-2; TRBD1 matches at 7 bases. The CDR3 is made up of 15 amino acids. Trimming took 7 bases from V and 8 from J; bases not matched to a gene: 13. CDR3: CASILTGVRCGELFF. In DNA form, the CDR3 reads TGTGCCAGCATCCTAACAGGGGTTCGATGTGGGGAGCTGTTTTTT.

The rearrangement links TRBV28 to TRBJ2-7; no firm D call. Per germline, CDR1 MDHEN and CDR2 SYDVKM. Trimming took 4 bases from V and 3 from J, leaving 7 bases between them. CDR3 length: 12 amino acids. CDR3 in DNA: TGTGCCAGCAGTTCCGAAGGCTACGAGCAGTACTTC. Encoded protein: CASSSEGYEQYF.

This clonotype was counted at least ten times. J is TRBJ1-2 and V is TRBV10-3; possible D gene TRBD1, 6 bases. The CDR3 loop spans 15 amino acids. Between the trimmed V and J ends, which lost 4 bases and 4 bases, there was a span of 16 bases. Germline V gene lookup returns CDR1 ENHRY and CDR2 SYGVKD. CDR3 DNA sequence: TGTGCCATCAGTGGGGGAGGACAGAAAGGCTATGGCTACACCTTC. Translating it yields CAISGGGQKGYGYTF.

This clonotype came up once. Its ends do not fully match the called genes, so a read error is possible. The chain couples TRBV20-1 to TRBJ1-5, with D unresolved. Germline assignment: CDR1 DFQATT and CDR2 SNEGSKA (reference sequence). CDR3 length: 13 amino acids. CDR3 region: CSATGRNNQPQHF. CDR3 sequence (DNA): TGTAGTGCTACCGGACGGAACAATCAGCCCCAGCATTTT.

This clonotype occurred many times. The rearrangement links TRBV19 to TRBJ1-5; TRBD1 might be the D (6 bases). Germline lookup yields CDR1 LNHDA and CDR2 SQIVND (reference sequence). The CDR3 is 15 amino acids. Trimming stripped 5 bases from V and 3 bases from J, with 14 bases between. The CDR3 loop reads CASSQMGQPNQPQHF. CDR3 DNA: TGTGCCAGTAGTCAGATGGGACAACCCAATCAGCCCCAGCATTTT.

This chain connects TRBV24-1 to TRBJ1-6; a weak D match, TRBD1 (5 bases). The germline V and J ends were trimmed by 4 bases and 7 bases, with 22 bases remaining between them. The CDR3 covers 18 residues. Per the germline V gene, CDR1 is KGHDR and CDR2 is SFDVKD. CDR3 nucleotides: TGTGCCACCAGTGACGGCACGTTTAGCACTAGGGGAAATTCACCCCTCCACTTT. This encodes CATSDGTFSTRGNSPLHF.

In its sample, this clonotype was seen many times. This sequence joins TRBV19 and TRBJ2-6; D remains unclear. CDR3 size: 14 residues. CDR1 and CDR2 (germline): LNHDA, SQIVND (reference sequence). The V end was cut by 5 bases, the J end by 3 bases, with 8 bases between. The CDR3: CASSFGYGANVLTF. The CDR3, as DNA: TGTGCCAGTAGTTTCGGGTATGGGGCCAACGTCCTGACTTTC.

A few counts support this clonotype. The chain employs TRBV3-1 and TRBJ1-2; D uncertain. The CDR3 has 12 amino acids. Trimming pared 5 bases from V and 8 bases from J, leaving 12 bases between. From germline, CDR1 is LGHDT and CDR2 YNNKEL (reference sequence). The CDR3 here is CASSIRTGGYTF. CDR3 coding DNA: TGTGCCAGCAGCATCCGGACGGGGGGCTACACCTTC.

A note on this clonotype: Because it lacks the conserved phenylalanine or tryptophan at the end, this CDR3 is likely a read error. This chain connects TRBV6-2 or TRBV6-3 to TRBJ1-5; the match to TRBD1 covers 7 bases. Germline trimming cut 7 bases from V and 2 bases from J; bases unmatched to any gene: 14. The length of the CDR3 is 17 residues. Per germline, CDR1 MNHEY and CDR2 SVGEGT. The CDR3: CASTSGSRGVGNQPQHS. CDR3 nucleotides: TGTGCCAGCACCTCAGGGAGCAGGGGGGTAGGCAATCAGCCCCAGCATTCT.

There are many counts of this clonotype. The CDR3: CASSPLGGDFYGYTF. CDR3 in DNA: TGTGCCAGCAGCCCCCTGGGGGGAGACTTCTATGGCTACACCTTC. This rearrangement joins TRBV7-9 to TRBJ1-2, with a weak D call TRBD1 (5 bases). CDR1 is SEHNR, CDR2 FQNEAQ, per germline (reference sequence). The CDR3 spans 15 residues. With 5 bases removed from V and 4 bases from J, the gap between germline ends came to 17 bases. The full variable domain, completed using reference TRBV7-9 and TRBJ1-2, is DTGVSQNPRHKITKRGQNVTFRCDPISEHNRLYWYRQTLGQGPEFLTYFQNEAQLEKSRLLSDRFSAERPKGSFSTLEIQRTEQGDSAMYLCASSPLGGDFYGYTFGSGTRLTVV.

This clonotype was seen just once. This sequence joins TRBV2 and TRBJ2-5; 9 bases are shared with TRBD1. With 7 bases clipped from V and 5 bases from J, the junction kept 8 bases outside the gene matches. This CDR3 region has 14 residues. Germline assignment: CDR1 SNHLY and CDR2 FYNNEI. CDR3 in amino acids: CASNPGQGRETQYF. CDR3 bases: TGTGCCAGCAACCCGGGACAGGGACGGGAGACCCAGTACTTC.

As concerns this clonotype: The conserved phenylalanine or tryptophan normally closing the CDR3 is absent here, so this likely arose from a read error. This sequence joins TRBV6-6 and TRBJ1-3; 7 bases line up with TRBD1. V dropped 2 bases and J dropped 7; count of bases not matched to a gene: 11. The CDR3 is 16 amino acids. CDR1 is MNHNY, CDR2 SVGAGI, per germline (reference sequence). Here the CDR3 DNA reads TGTGCCAGCAGTTACACCCCCAGGGGCAGGGGGAACACCATATATCTT. As protein: CASSYTPRGRGNTIYL.

This clonotype appeared many times. The chain couples TRBV7-9 to TRBJ2-3, with 9 bases fitting TRBD1. The CDR3 is 14 amino acids. The germline gives CDR1 SEHNR, CDR2 FQNEAQ (reference sequence). V shed 3 bases, J shed 6 bases, and the junction held 4 bases outside the gene matches. CDR3 protein: CASSFRGQGDTQYF. CDR3 DNA sequence: TGTGCCAGCAGCTTTCGGGGACAGGGTGATACGCAGTATTTT.

This clonotype was detected a few times. The chain links TRBV6-2 or TRBV6-3 to TRBJ2-2; maybe TRBD2 (7 bases). The CDR3 covers 15 residues. CDR1 and CDR2 from the germline V gene are MNHEY and SVGEGT. V was pared by 6 bases and J by 6 bases, with 17 bases between. The CDR3 DNA reads as TGTGCCAGCAGCCCTCTGGTCGGGGGGCCCGGGGAGCTGTTTTTT. Its translation is CASSPLVGGPGELFF.

The J gene is TRBJ2-4, the V gene TRBV19, with D perhaps given as TRBD1 or TRBD2 (5 bases each). The germline V gene has CDR1 LNHDA and CDR2 SQIVND (reference sequence). Trimming removed 6 bases at V and 9 bases at J, with 15 bases between. The CDR3 length is 13 residues. CDR3 in amino acids: CASSPGMGSIQYF. In nucleotides, the CDR3 is TGTGCCAGTAGCCCAGGGATGGGGAGCATTCAGTACTTC.

The chain has TRBV29-1 and TRBJ2-3; 7 bases match TRBD1. From germline, CDR1 is SQVTM and CDR2 ANQGSEA. This CDR3 has 14 residues. The J segment lost 6 bases and the V segment lost 3 bases, leaving 9 bases of the junction unmatched. CDR3 nucleotides: TGCAGCGTTGATGAGGGGGCTAACATGGATACGCAGTATTTT. Residues: CSVDEGANMDTQYF.

In this sample, this clonotype turned up many times. The V and J genes are TRBV7-9 and TRBJ1-3; D is perhaps TRBD1 (6 bases). Germline assignment: CDR1 SEHNR and CDR2 FQNEAQ (reference sequence). V lost 4 bases to trimming and J lost 0 bases, with 7 bases between them. This CDR3 has 14 residues. The CDR3 reads CASSSQGSGNTIYF. CDR3 bases: TGTGCCAGCAGCTCACAGGGCTCTGGAAACACCATATATTTT.

The rearrangement uses TRBV3-1 and TRBJ2-7, with unresolved D. The V and J ends lost 0 bases and 1 base respectively, with 10 bases between them. This CDR3 is 15 amino acids long. Germline V CDR1 and CDR2: LGHDT, YNNKEL (reference sequence). The CDR3 loop reads CASSQDGQRSYEQYF. The DNA of the CDR3 is TGTGCCAGCAGCCAAGATGGCCAGAGGTCCTACGAGCAGTACTTC.

This clonotype was detected ten times or more. The rearrangement uses TRBV2 and TRBJ1-6, with 7 nucleotides matching TRBD1. This CDR3 is 13 amino acids long. Unmatched junction bases numbered 6, after V lost 6 bases and J lost 10 bases. CDR1 and CDR2 (germline): SNHLY, FYNNEI. CDR3 in DNA: TGTGCCAGCAGCGGACAGGATCAATCACCCCTCCACTTT. Amino acids: CASSGQDQSPLHF.